This T cell receptor (beta chain) comes out of a study of blood T cell repertoires in COVID-19. Overall study: The samples span acute and convalescent COVID-19 from the United States, Italy and Spain. PBMCs, B-cell-depleted T cells, or T cells were the source of the cDNA or gDNA that made up the material.

This CDR3 region has 13 residues. V was shortened by 1 base and J by 2 bases, with 5 bases between the two germline ends. CDR1 is SEHNR, CDR2 FQNEAQ, per germline (reference sequence). Only in-frame clones appear in the TCRdb table, and some are missing; sequencing was by immunoSEQ multiplex PCR. The sample lists roughly 180,000 clones; less than 85% were seen once. The chain carries TRBV7-9 and TRBJ1-2; D unresolved. Source material: peripheral blood. This TCR came from a human donor in a cohort sampled during active COVID-19. The DNA for the CDR3 is TGTGCCAGCAGCTTAGACGGGAACTATGGCTACACCTTC. This sequence encodes CASSLDGNYGYTF.